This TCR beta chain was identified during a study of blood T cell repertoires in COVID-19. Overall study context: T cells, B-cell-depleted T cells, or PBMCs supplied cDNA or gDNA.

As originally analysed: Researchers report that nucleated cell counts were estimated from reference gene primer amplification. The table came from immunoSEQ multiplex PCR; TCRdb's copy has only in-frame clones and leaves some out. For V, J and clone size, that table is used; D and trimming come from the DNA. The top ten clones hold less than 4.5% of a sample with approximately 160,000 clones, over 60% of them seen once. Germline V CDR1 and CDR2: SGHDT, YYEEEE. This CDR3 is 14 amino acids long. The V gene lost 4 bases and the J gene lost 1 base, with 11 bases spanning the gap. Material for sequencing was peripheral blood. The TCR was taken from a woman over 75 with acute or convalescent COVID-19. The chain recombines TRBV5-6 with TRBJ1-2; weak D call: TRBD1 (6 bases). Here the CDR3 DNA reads TGTGCCAGCAGCGAATCACAGGGTAACTATGGCTACACCTTC. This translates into CASSESQGNYGYTF.